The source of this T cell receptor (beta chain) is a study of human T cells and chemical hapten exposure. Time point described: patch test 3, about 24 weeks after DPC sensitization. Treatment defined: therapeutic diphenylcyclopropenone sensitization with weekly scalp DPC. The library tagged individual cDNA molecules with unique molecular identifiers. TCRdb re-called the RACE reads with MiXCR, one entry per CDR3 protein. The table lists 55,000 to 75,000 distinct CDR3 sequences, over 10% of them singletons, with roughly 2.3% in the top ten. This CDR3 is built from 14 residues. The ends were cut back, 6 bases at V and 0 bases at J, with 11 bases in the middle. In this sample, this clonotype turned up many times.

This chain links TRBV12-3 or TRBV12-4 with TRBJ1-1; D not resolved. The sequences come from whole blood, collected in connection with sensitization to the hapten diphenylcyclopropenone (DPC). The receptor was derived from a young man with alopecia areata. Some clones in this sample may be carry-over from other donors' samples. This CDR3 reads CASRYGRMNTEAFF. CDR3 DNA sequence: TGTGCCAGCAGATACGGACGGATGAACACTGAAGCTTTCTTT.